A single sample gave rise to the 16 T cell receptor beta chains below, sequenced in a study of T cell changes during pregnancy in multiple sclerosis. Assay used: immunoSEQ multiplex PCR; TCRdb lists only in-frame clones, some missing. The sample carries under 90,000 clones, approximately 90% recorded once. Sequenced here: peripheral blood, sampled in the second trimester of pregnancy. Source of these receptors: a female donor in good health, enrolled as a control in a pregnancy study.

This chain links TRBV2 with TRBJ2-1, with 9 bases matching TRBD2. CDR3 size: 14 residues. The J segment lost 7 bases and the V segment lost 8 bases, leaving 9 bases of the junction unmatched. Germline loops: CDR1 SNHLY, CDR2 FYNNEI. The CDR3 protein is CASESSGIWNEQFF. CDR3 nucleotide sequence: TGTGCCAGCGAGTCTAGCGGGATTTGGAATGAGCAGTTCTTC.

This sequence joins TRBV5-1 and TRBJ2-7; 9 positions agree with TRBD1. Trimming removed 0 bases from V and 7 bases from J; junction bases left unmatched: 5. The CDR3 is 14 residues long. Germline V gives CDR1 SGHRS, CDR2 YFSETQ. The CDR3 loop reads CASSLGQGVQEQYF. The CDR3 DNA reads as TGCGCCAGCAGCTTGGGACAGGGGGTACAGGAGCAGTACTTC.

The CDR3 here is CASYGGRLRLYEQYF. The CDR3, as DNA: TGTGCCAGTTACGGGGGACGCCTGCGACTCTACGAGCAGTACTTC. The chain links TRBV6-5 to TRBJ2-7; perhaps TRBD2 as D (6 bases). This CDR3 region has 15 residues. Germline assignment: CDR1 MNHEY and CDR2 SVGAGI. V was clipped by 9 bases and J by 3 bases, with 21 bases between them.

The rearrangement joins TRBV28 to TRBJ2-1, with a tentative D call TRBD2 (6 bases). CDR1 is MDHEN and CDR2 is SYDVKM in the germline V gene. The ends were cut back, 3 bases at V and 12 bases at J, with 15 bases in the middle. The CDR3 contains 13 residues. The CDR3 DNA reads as TGTGCCAGCAGTTTCCTAGCGACCCGGGGGCAGTTCTTC. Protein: CASSFLATRGQFF. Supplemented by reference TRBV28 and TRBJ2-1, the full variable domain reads DVKVTQSSRYLVKRTGEKVFLECVQDMDHENMFWYRQDPGLGLRLIYFSYDVKMKEKGDIPEGYSVSREKKERFSLILESASTNQTSMYLCASSFLATRGQFFGPGTRLTVL.

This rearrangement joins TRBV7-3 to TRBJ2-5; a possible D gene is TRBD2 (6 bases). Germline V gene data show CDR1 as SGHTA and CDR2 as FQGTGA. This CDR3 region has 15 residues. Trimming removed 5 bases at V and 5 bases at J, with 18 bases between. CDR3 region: CASSLFGGIAETQYF. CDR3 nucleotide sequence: TGTGCCAGCAGCCTCTTCGGGGGAATAGCGGAGACCCAGTACTTC.

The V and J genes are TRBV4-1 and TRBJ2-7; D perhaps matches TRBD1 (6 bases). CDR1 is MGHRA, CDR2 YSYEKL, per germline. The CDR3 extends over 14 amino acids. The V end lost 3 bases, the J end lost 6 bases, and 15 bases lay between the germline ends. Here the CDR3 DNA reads TGCGCCAGCAGCCAGGGGAACAGGGACATCGAGCAGTACTTC. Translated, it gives CASSQGNRDIEQYF.

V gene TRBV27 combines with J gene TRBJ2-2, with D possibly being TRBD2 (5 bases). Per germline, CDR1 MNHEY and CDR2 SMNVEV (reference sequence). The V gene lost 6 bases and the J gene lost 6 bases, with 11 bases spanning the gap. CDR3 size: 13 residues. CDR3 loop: CASSPTRAGELFF. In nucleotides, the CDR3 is TGTGCCAGCAGCCCCACGCGGGCCGGGGAGCTGTTTTTT.

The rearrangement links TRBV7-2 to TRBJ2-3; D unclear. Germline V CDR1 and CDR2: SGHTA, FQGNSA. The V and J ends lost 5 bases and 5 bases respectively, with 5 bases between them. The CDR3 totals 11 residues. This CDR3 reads CASSPLDTQYF. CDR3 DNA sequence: TGTGCCAGCAGCCCGTTAGATACGCAGTATTTT.

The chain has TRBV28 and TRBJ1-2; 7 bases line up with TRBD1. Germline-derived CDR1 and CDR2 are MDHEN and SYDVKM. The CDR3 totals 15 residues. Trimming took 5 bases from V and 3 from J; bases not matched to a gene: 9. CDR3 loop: CASSSPGQRDYGYTF. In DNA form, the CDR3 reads TGTGCCAGCAGTAGTCCGGGACAGCGGGACTATGGCTACACCTTC.

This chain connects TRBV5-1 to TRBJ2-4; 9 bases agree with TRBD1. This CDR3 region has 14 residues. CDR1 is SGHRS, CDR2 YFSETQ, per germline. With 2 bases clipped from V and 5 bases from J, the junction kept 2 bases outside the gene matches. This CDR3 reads CASSLGTGQNIQYF. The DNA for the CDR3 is TGCGCCAGCAGCTTAGGGACAGGGCAAAACATTCAGTACTTC.

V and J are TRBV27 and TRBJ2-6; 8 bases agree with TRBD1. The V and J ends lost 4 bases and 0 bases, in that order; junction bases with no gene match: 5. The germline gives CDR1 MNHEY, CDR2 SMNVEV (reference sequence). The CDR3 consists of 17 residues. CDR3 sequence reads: CASSSGTGDSGANVLTF. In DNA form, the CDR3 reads TGTGCCAGCAGTTCAGGGACAGGAGACTCTGGGGCCAACGTCCTGACTTTC.

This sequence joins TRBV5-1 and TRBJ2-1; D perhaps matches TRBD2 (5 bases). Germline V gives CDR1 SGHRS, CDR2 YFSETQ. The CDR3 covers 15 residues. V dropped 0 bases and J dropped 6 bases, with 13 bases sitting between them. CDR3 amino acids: CASSLERGSSNEQFF. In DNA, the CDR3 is TGCGCCAGCAGCTTGGAACGGGGATCGAGCAATGAGCAGTTCTTC.

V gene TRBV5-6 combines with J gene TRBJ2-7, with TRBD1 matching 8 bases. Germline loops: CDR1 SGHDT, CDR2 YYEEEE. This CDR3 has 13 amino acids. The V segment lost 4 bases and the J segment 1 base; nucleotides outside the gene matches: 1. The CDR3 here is CASSGDRSYEQYF. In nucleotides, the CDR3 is TGTGCCAGCAGCGGGGACAGGTCCTACGAGCAGTACTTC.

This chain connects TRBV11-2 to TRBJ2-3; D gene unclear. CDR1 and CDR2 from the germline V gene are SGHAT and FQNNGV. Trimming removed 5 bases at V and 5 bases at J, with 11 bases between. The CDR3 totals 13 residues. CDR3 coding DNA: TGTGCCAGCAGCCTCATACCGCGAGATACGCAGTATTTT. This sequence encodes CASSLIPRDTQYF.

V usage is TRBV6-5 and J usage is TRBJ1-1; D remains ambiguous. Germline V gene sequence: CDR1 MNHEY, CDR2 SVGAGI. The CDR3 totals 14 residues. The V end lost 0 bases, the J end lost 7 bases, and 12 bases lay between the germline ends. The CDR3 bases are TGTGCCAGCAGTTACTCGGAGGGAACGCGTGAAGCTTTCTTT. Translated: CASSYSEGTREAFF.

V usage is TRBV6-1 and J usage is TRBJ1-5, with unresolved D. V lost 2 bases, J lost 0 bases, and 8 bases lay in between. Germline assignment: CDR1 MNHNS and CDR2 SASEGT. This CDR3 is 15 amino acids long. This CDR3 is CASSEHRISNQPQHF. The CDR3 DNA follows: TGTGCCAGCAGTGAACACAGAATTAGCAATCAGCCCCAGCATTTT.